This T cell receptor (beta chain) comes out of a study of cytomegalovirus exposure and HLA in healthy donors. Germline loops: CDR1 SGHVS, CDR2 FQNEAQ. The CDR3 is 15 amino acids. In regard to this clone: An end of the junction does not agree with germline; a read error may underlie this.

13 Jbeta primers and 60 Vbeta primers were used for the PCR. Clones were sequenced by immunoSEQ multiplex PCR, and TCRdb holds only the in-frame ones, with some missing. Of around 130,000 clones in the sample, around 69% were seen once. This sequence originates from a human donor in good health. Specimen: PBMCs. The chain is built from TRBV7-8 and TRBJ2-7; the D gene is possibly TRBD1 (6 bases). This CDR3 is CATSQNQGYSYEQYF. For the CDR3, the DNA is TGTGCCACCAGCCAAAATCAGGGGTACTCCTACGAGCAGTACTTC.